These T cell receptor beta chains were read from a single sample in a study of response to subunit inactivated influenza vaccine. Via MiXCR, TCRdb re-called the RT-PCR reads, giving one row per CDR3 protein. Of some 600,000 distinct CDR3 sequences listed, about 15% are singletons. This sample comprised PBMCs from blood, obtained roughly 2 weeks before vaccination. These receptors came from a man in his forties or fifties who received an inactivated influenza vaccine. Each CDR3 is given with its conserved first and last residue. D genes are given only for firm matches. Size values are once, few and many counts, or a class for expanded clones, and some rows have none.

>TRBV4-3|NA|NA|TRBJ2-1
CASSQDVSGVEQFF
TGCGCCAGCAGCCAAGACGTTTCGGGGGTCGAGCAGTTCTTC
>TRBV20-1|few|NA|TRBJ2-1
CSAVGTGGELKIFNEQFF
TGCAGTGCCGTCGGAACGGGGGGCGAACTTAAAATTTTCAATGAGCAGTTCTTC
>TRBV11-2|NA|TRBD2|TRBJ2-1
CASSLEARLAGGPISSYEQFF
TGTGCCAGCAGCTTAGAAGCGCGACTAGCGGGAGGGCCCATTTCGAGTTATGAGCAGTTCTTC
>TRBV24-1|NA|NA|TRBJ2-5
CATLWRGRQETQYF
TGTGCCACCCTTTGGCGAGGACGCCAAGAGACCCAGTACTTC
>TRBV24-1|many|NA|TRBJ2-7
CATGRDGSYEQYF
TGTGCCACCGGGCGGGACGGGTCCTACGAGCAGTACTTC
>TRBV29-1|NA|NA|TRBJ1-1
CSVANTEAFF
TGCAGCGTCGCAAACACTGAAGCTTTCTTT
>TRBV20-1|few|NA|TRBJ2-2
CSARLNRVGTGELFF
TGCAGTGCTAGATTGAACAGGGTTGGCACCGGGGAGCTGTTTTTT
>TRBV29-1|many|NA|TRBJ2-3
CSALLGSGADTQYF
TGCAGCGCACTACTAGGGTCCGGAGCAGATACGCAGTATTTT
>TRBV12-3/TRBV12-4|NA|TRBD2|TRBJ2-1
CASTEGLAQFNEQFF
TGTGCCAGCACCGAGGGACTAGCGCAATTCAATGAGCAGTTCTTC
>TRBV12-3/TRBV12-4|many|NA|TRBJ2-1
CASSFGDEQFF
TGTGCCAGCAGTTTTGGGGATGAGCAGTTCTTC
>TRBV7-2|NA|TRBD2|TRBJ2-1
CASKRRGSVYNEQFF
TGTGCCAGCAAGCGGCGGGGGTCAGTTTACAATGAGCAGTTCTTC
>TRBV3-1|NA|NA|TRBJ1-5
CASSQGAANQPQHF
TGTGCCAGCAGCCAAGGGGCAGCAAATCAGCCCCAGCATTTT
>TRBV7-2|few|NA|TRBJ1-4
CASSQAPWANEKLFF
TGTGCCAGCAGCCAAGCGCCTTGGGCTAATGAAAAACTGTTTTTT
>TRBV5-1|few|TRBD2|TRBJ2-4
CASSTGLAGLGAKNIQYF
TGCGCCAGCAGCACGGGACTAGCGGGGTTGGGTGCCAAAAACATTCAGTACTTC
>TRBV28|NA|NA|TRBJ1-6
CASSLYNSGGDSPLHF
TGTGCCAGCAGTTTATATAATAGCGGAGGCGATTCACCCCTCCACTTT
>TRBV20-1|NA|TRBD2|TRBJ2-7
CSARELAGTYEQYF
TGCAGTGCTAGGGAACTAGCGGGAACATACGAGCAGTACTTC
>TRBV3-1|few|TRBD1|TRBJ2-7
CASSGPGTGTYEQYF
TGTGCCAGCAGCGGACCTGGGACAGGGACCTACGAGCAGTACTTC
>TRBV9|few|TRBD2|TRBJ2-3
CASSVGLAGVGPPGDTQYF
TGTGCCAGCAGCGTAGGACTAGCGGGAGTAGGGCCCCCTGGAGATACGCAGTATTTT
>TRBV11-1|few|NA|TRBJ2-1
CASSFFTRTHRVPRSYNEQFF
TGTGCCAGCAGCTTTTTCACTAGGACTCACCGAGTCCCCCGCTCCTACAATGAGCAGTTCTTC
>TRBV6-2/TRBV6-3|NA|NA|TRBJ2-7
CASRNGTLTRPSYEQYF
TGTGCCAGCAGAAACGGGACTCTCACCCGCCCCTCCTACGAGCAGTACTTC
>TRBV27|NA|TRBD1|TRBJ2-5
CASSQAGTGDETQYF
TGTGCCAGCAGTCAAGCCGGGACAGGGGATGAGACCCAGTACTTC
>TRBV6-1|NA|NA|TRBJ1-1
CASSDTGQGNTEAFF
TGTGCCAGCAGTGATACGGGTCAGGGGAACACTGAAGCTTTCTTT
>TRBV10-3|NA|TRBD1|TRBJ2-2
CAISATGYDGELFF
TGTGCCATCAGTGCGACAGGGTACGACGGGGAGCTGTTTTTT
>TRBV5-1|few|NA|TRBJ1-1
CASSLDPGLMNTEAFF
TGCGCCAGCAGCTTGGATCCAGGACTGATGAACACTGAAGCTTTCTTT
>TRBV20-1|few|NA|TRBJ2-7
CSARVNHRERGYEQYF
TGCAGTGCTAGAGTTAACCACAGGGAGCGTGGGTACGAGCAGTACTTC
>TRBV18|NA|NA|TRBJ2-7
CASSPPGAPVKQYF
TGTGCCAGCTCACCACCGGGGGCCCCAGTGAAGCAGTACTTC
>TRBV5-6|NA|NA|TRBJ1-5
CASSLAGGSKQPQHF
TGTGCCAGCAGCTTGGCCGGCGGAAGCAAACAGCCCCAGCATTTT
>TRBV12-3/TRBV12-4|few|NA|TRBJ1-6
CASCWGGGNSPLHF
TGTGCCAGCTGTTGGGGGGGGGGTAATTCACCCCTCCACTTT
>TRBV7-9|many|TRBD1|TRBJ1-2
CASSLGQGAYGYTF
TGTGCCAGCAGCTTAGGTCAGGGGGCTTATGGCTACACCTTC
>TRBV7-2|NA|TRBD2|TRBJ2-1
CASSRNPRIAGDNEQFF
TGTGCCAGCAGCCGAAACCCCAGAATAGCGGGAGACAATGAGCAGTTCTTC
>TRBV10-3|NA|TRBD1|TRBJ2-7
CAISDSGGYSEQYF
TGTGCCATCAGTGATTCAGGGGGTTACTCCGAGCAGTACTTC
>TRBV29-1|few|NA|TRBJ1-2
CSVEIGNYGYTF
TGCAGCGTTGAAATAGGGAACTATGGCTACACCTTC
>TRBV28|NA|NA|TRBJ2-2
CASISGRKGWFRELFF
TGTGCCAGCATCTCGGGACGTAAGGGGTGGTTCAGGGAGCTGTTTTTT
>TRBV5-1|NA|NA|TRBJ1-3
CASSLANTGSGNTIYF
TGCGCCAGCAGCTTGGCCAATACAGGCTCTGGAAACACCATATATTTT
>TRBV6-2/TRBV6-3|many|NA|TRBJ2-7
CASRQRGTPNYEQYF
TGTGCCAGCAGACAACGCGGGACACCTAACTACGAGCAGTACTTC
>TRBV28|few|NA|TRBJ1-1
CASRQRGEAFF
TGTGCCAGCAGACAACGGGGTGAAGCTTTCTTT
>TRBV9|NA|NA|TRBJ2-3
CASSFGFTDTQYF
TGTGCCAGCAGCTTTGGGTTCACAGATACGCAGTATTTT
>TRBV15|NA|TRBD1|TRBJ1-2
CATSREGQGSGYTF
TGTGCCACCAGCAGAGAGGGACAGGGTAGTGGCTACACCTTC
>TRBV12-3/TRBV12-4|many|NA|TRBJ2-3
CASSSSGSGPDTQYF
TGTGCCAGCAGCTCTTCCGGGTCCGGCCCAGATACGCAGTATTTT
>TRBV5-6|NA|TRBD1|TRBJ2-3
CASSLPGQAQGTQYF
TGTGCCAGCAGCTTACCGGGACAGGCGCAGGGTACGCAGTATTTT
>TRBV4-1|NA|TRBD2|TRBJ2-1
CASSQAQLADYNEQFF
TGCGCCAGCAGCCAAGCTCAACTAGCGGACTACAATGAGCAGTTCTTC
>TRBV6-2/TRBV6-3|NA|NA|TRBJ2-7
CATGGGLSTIYEQYF
TGTGCCACAGGGGGGGGCCTAAGTACGATCTACGAGCAGTACTTC
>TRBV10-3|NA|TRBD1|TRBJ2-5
CAISVGTDQETQYF
TGTGCCATCAGTGTAGGGACAGACCAAGAGACCCAGTACTTC
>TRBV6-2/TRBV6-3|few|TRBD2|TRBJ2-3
CASSYELAGEDTQYF
TGTGCCAGCAGTTACGAGCTAGCGGGGGAAGATACGCAGTATTTT
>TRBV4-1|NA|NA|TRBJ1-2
CASSQGLLGTYYGYTF
TGCGCCAGCAGCCAGGGATTGCTTGGCACTTACTATGGCTACACCTTC
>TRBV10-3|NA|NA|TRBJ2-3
CAISDPSGQPYF
TGTGCCATCAGTGATCCCTCTGGACAGCCGTATTTT
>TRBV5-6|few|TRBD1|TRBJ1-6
CASSLESRGDSPLHF
TGTGCCAGCAGCTTGGAGAGCAGGGGGGATTCACCCCTCCACTTT
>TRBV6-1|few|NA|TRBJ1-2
CAARYGEHYGYTF
TGTGCCGCGAGGTATGGGGAGCACTATGGCTACACCTTC
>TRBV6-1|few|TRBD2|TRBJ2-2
CASRAGESTGELFF
TGTGCCAGCAGGGCGGGGGAGAGCACCGGGGAGCTGTTTTTT
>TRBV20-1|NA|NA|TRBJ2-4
CSAKGGAEAKNIQYF
TGCAGTGCCAAAGGGGGGGCGGAAGCCAAAAACATTCAGTACTTC
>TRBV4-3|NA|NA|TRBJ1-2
CDSSFQDSYGYTF
TGCGACAGCAGCTTTCAGGACAGCTATGGCTACACCTTC
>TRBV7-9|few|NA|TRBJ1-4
CASSLSGWTATNEKLFF
TGTGCCAGCAGCTTAAGCGGGTGGACTGCAACTAATGAAAAACTGTTTTTT
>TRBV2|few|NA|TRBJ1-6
CASNPGLRGNSPLHF
TGTGCCAGCAATCCCGGGCTTCGTGGGAATTCACCCCTCCACTTT
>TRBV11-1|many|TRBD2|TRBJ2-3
CASRPGLAGGYPTDTQYF
TGTGCCAGCAGACCCGGACTAGCGGGGGGGTATCCCACAGATACGCAGTATTTT
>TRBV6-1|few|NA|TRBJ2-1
CASRPMSDSSYNEQFF
TGTGCCAGCAGGCCTATGTCGGATAGCTCCTACAATGAGCAGTTCTTC
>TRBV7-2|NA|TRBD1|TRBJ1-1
CASSPQGENTEAFF
TGTGCCAGCAGCCCACAGGGGGAGAACACTGAAGCTTTCTTT